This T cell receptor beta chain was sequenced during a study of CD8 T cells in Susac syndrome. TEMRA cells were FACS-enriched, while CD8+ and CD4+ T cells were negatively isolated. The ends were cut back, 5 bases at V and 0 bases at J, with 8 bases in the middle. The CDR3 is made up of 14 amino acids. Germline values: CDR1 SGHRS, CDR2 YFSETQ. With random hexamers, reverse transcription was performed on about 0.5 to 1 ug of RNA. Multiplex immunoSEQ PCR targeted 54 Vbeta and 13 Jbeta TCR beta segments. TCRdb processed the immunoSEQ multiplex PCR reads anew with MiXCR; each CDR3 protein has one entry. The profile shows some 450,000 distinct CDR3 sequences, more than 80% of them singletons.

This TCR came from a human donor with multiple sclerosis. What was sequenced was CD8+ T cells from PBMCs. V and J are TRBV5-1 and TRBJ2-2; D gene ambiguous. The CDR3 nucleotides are TGCGCCAGCAGGGAGCATTCGAACACCGGGGAGCTGTTTTTT. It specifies CASREHSNTGELFF.